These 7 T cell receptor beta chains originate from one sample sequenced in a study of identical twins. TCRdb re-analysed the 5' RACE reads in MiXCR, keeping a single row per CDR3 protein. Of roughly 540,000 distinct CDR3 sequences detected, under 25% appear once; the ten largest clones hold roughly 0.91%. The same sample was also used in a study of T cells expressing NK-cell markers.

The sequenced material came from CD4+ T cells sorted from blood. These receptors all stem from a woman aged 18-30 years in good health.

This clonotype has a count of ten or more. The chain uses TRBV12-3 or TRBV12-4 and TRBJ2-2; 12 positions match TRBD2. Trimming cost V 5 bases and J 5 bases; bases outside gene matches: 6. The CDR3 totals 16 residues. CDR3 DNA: TGTGCCAGCAGTGCGACTAGCGGGAGTATGACCGGGGAGCTGTTTTTT. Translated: CASSATSGSMTGELFF.

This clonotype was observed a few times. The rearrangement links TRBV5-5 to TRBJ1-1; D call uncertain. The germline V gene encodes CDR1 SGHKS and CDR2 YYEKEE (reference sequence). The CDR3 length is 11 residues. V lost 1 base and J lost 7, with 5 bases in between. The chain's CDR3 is CASSLLSEAFF. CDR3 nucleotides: TGTGCCAGCAGCTTGCTGAGTGAAGCTTTCTTT.

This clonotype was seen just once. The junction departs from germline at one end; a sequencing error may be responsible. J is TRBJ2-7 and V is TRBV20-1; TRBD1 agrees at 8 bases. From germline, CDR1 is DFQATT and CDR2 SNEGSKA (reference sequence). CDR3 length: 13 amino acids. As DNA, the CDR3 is TGCAGTGCTAAAGCGGAAAGCGACAGGGGTCCAACCTTC. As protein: CSAKAESDRGPTF.

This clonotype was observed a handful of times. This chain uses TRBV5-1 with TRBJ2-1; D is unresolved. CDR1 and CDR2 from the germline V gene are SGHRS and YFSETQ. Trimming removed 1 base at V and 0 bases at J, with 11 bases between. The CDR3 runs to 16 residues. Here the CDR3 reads CASSLRARSSYNEQFF. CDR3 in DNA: TGCGCCAGCAGCTTGCGGGCAAGAAGCTCCTACAATGAGCAGTTCTTC.

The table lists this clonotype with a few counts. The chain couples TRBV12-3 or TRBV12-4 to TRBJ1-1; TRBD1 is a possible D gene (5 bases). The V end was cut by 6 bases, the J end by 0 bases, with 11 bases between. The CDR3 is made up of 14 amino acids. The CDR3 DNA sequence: TGTGCCAGCAGCCGACTGGGGGTGAACACTGAAGCTTTCTTT. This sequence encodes CASSRLGVNTEAFF.

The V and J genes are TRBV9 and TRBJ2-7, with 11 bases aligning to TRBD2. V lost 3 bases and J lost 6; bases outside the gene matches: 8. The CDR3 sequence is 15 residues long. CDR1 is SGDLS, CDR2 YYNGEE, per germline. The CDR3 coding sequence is TGTGCCAGCAGCGCAATAGCGGGAGGGAGGTCCGAGCAGTACTTC. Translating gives CASSAIAGGRSEQYF.

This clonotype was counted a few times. CDR3 bases: TGTGCCAGCAGACAGGAGGTAGCCGAAGAGACCCAGTACTTC. Translated: CASRQEVAEETQYF. The chain combines TRBV12-3 or TRBV12-4 with TRBJ2-5, with D possibly called TRBD1 or TRBD2 (5 bases each). V shed 6 bases and J shed 3 bases, with 14 bases lying between them. CDR3 size: 14 residues.